The clone carrying this TCR beta chain was counted many times. As yet, its antigen is unknown. The entry originates in a study of T cells in Graves' hyperthyroidism and ophthalmopathy. Study conclusions and caveats: Most thyroid-expanded clonotypes above 0.001 were also found in blood.

Patients counted as stable if ophthalmopathy did not develop within 18 months. Disease duration under 2 months; hyperthyroidism patients were aged 18 to 65. J lost 1 base, V lost 3 bases, and 4 bases had no gene match. The CDR3 has 15 residues. The germline V gene has CDR1 LNHDA and CDR2 SQIVND (reference sequence). There were TCR beta CDR3 regions amplified from RNA transcripts. Researchers ran a first-round RT-PCR on the TCR CDR3 using the HTBI primer set. One entry per CDR3 protein, called by TCRdb with MiXCR from the multiplex PCR reads. Here the sample spans about 570,000 distinct CDR3 sequences, around 13% being singletons.

Input material: blood. The V and J genes are TRBV19 and TRBJ2-7; 9 positions match TRBD2. The TCR comes from a woman between 40 and 50 years old with Graves' hyperthyroidism. The CDR3, as DNA: TGTGCCAGTAGTATTCAGCGGGAGGCTTCCTACGAGCAGTACTTC. It codes for CASSIQREASYEQYF.